These 5 T cell receptor beta chains share one sample of origin, sequenced in a study of STAT5B mutations in CD4+ large granular lymphocyte leukemia. Clones were read by immunoSEQ multiplex PCR, and TCRdb kept only the in-frame ones, dropping some. This sample yields 35,000 to 40,000 clones, of which over 75% are seen a single time; less than 1.5% belongs to the top ten. The source material was CD4+ T cells from blood buffy coats. The receptors were sampled from a human donor in good health.

The genes are TRBV18 and TRBJ2-5, with 7 bases fitting TRBD1. The V gene's germline CDR1 is KGHSH and CDR2 LQKENI. The CDR3 covers 18 residues. The V and J ends lost 4 bases and 1 base, in that order; junction bases with no gene match: 15. The CDR3 DNA reads as TGTGCCAGCTCACAACACGCGCCGGGACAGAGTTTCCAAGAGACCCAGTACTTC. Its translation is CASSQHAPGQSFQETQYF.

The chain is built from TRBV29-1 and TRBJ2-5; D unresolved. The germline V gene encodes CDR1 SQVTM and CDR2 ANQGSEA. Trimming removed 4 bases from V and 5 bases from J, with 8 bases in between. This CDR3 spans 11 amino acids. The CDR3 loop is CSVADWETQYF. The CDR3 region has the DNA TGCAGCGTTGCCGACTGGGAGACCCAGTACTTC.

This chain uses TRBV6-6 with TRBJ1-5, with 7 bases identical to TRBD1. From germline, CDR1 is MNHNY and CDR2 SVGAGI (reference sequence). The CDR3 runs 15 residues. The V gene end was trimmed by 0 bases and the J gene end by 7 bases; junction bases not matched to a gene: 6. CDR3 protein: CASSYSRQGEQPQHF. CDR3 nucleotides: TGTGCCAGCAGTTACTCCCGACAGGGAGAACAGCCCCAGCATTTT.

The genes are TRBV29-1 and TRBJ1-1, with D hard to call. The CDR3 consists of 14 residues. Germline values: CDR1 SQVTM, CDR2 ANQGSEA. Trimming shortened V by 5 bases and J by 3 bases, and 16 bases separated the two germline ends. CDR3 bases: TGCAGCGTTAGCGGTGGTGGGTGGGACACTGAAGCTTTCTTT. Protein: CSVSGGGWDTEAFF.

The V call is TRBV7-3, the J call TRBJ2-1; perhaps TRBD2 as D (6 bases). CDR3 length: 16 amino acids. Germline V gives CDR1 SGHTA, CDR2 FQGTGA. V lost 6 bases to trimming and J lost 7 bases, with 22 bases between them. This CDR3 reads CASRSRGALGENEQFF. CDR3 in DNA: TGTGCCAGCAGATCCCGCGGGGCTTTGGGGGAGAATGAGCAGTTCTTC.